This T cell receptor (beta chain) emerged from a study of CD4 and CD8 cells across lung adenocarcinoma regions. TCRdb re-called the PCR reads through MiXCR, storing one row per CDR3 protein. The table includes about 11,000 distinct CDR3 sequences, 50% to 60% detected once. Donors had localized lung adenocarcinoma, a non-small cell lung cancer. There are a few counts of this clonotype. The material sequenced was CD8+ T cells from the margin of a lung tumor. This clonotype originated in a male donor with lung adenocarcinoma. The CD4 and CD8 labels of this study may be unreliable.

Here the CDR3 DNA reads TGTGCCAGCAGTTGGGTCGGAACCTACGAGCAGTACTTC. This sequence encodes CASSWVGTYEQYF. The V and J genes are TRBV6-5 and TRBJ2-7; D gene unclear. The CDR3 covers 13 residues. V lost 4 bases to trimming and J lost 2 bases, with 9 bases between them. Germline CDR1 and CDR2: MNHEY and SVGAGI.